This T cell receptor beta chain stems from a study of blood T cells in healthy people across ages. Regarding the study as a whole: Observed TCR beta diversity showed a strong correlation with the percentage of naive T cells as measured by flow cytometry.

A second about 7 to 11 cycle PCR used barcoded and J-beta primers. The template-switch adaptor, which had 12 random nucleotides, put a tag on each cDNA molecule. Each CDR3 protein gets one entry after TCRdb re-called the 5' RACE reads with MiXCR. This sample has about 1.4 million distinct CDR3 sequences, with approximately 59% found just once. Germline V gene lookup returns CDR1 MNHEY and CDR2 SVGEGT. Trimming stripped 8 bases from V and 3 bases from J, with 20 bases between. The length of the CDR3 is 15 residues. With respect to this clonotype: Its antigen is as yet unknown.

The TCR sequence derives from a man aged 18 to 35 in good health. This chain connects TRBV6-2 or TRBV6-3 to TRBJ2-7; possible D gene TRBD2, 5 bases. Material for sequencing was blood. The CDR3 coding sequence is TGTGCCAGCGCAGAGCACGGGATGGCGAACTACGAGCAGTACTTC. It specifies CASAEHGMANYEQYF.